This T cell receptor beta chain was recorded in a study of cytomegalovirus exposure and HLA in healthy donors. Researchers ran the PCR with 60 Vbeta and 13 Jbeta primers. Profiling relied on immunoSEQ multiplex PCR, and the TCRdb table lists in-frame clones only, not all of them. Among roughly 110,000 clones listed, 73% were seen once. A single count supports this clone. Its antigen is unknown. The CDR3 length is 15 residues. The germline V gene has CDR1 MGHRA and CDR2 YSYEKL. Trimming took off 0 bases at V and 4 bases at J, with 10 bases between the two ends. Notes on the study in general: A previous analysis found most TCR beta V segments productive roughly 90% or roughly 30% of the time. TCR beta V- and J-gene trimming, according to a later analysis, was linked to a missense DCLRE1C variant.

Healthy bone marrow donors made up the donor group. This receptor was obtained from a man aged 25 to 40 in good health and CMV-seronegative. Sequenced sample: PBMCs. This chain uses TRBV4-1 with TRBJ2-1; D remains unclear. CDR3 protein: CASSQDQDVYNEQFF. The CDR3 nucleotides read TGCGCCAGCAGCCAAGATCAGGATGTTTACAATGAGCAGTTCTTC.